This section outlines one TCR beta chain sequence together with its context. TCRdb reanalysed the RT-PCR reads using MiXCR and keeps one entry per CDR3 protein. Of almost 700,000 distinct CDR3 sequences listed, 12% to 15% are singletons. CDR3 size: 16 residues. Germline V lookup: CDR1 LGHNA, CDR2 YNFKEQ. The V end was cut by 0 bases, the J end by 6 bases, with 15 bases between. Sequenced sample: memory CD4+ T cells from blood. The sequence was collected from a female donor in good health, serving as a healthy control. The V gene is TRBV4-2, the J gene TRBJ1-5; D is perhaps TRBD1 (5 bases). The CDR3 region is CASSQDLRQGSQPQHF. In DNA form, the CDR3 reads TGTGCCAGCAGCCAAGATTTACGCCAGGGCTCTCAGCCCCAGCATTTT.